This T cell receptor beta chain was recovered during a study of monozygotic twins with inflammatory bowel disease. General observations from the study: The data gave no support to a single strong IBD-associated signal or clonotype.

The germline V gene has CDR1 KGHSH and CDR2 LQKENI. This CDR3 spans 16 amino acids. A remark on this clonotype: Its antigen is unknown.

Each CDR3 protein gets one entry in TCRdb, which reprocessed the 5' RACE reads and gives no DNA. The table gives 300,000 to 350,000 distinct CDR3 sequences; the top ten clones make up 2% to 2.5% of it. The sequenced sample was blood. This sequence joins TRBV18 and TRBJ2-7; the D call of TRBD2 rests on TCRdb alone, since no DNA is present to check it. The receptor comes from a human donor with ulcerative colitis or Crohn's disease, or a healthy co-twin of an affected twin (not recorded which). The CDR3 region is CASSPSRTSGPYEQYF.